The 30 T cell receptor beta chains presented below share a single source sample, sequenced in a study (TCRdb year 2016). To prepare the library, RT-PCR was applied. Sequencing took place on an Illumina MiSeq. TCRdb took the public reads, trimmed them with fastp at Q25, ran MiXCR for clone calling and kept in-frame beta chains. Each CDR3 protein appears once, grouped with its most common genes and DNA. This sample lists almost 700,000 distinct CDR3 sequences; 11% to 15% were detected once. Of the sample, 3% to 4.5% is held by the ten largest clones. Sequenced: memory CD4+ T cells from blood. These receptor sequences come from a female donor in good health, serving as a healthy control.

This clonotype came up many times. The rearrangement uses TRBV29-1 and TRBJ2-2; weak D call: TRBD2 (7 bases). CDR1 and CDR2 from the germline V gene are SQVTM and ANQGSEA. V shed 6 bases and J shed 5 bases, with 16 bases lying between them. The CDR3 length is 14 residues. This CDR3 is CSVRGGTTTGELFF. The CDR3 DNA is TGCAGCGTACGAGGGGGGACTACGACCGGGGAGCTGTTTTTT.

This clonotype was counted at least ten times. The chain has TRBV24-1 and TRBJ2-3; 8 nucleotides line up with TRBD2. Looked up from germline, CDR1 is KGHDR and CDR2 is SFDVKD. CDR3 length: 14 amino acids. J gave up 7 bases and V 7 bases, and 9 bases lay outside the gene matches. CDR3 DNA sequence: TGTGCCACCAGCGGTGGACTAGCCGACCATACGCAGTATTTT. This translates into CATSGGLADHTQYF.

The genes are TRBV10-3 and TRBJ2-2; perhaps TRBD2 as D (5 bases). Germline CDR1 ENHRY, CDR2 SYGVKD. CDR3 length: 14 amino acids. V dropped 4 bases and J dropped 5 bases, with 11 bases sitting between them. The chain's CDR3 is CAISAKLDTGELFF. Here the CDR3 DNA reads TGTGCCATCAGTGCGAAACTAGATACCGGGGAGCTGTTTTTT.

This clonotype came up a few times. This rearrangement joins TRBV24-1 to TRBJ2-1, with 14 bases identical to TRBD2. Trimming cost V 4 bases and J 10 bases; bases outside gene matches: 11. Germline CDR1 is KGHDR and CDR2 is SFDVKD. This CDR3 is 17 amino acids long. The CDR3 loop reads CATSDLTGTSGSREQFF. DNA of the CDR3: TGTGCCACCAGTGACTTGACTGGGACTAGCGGGAGTCGGGAGCAGTTCTTC.

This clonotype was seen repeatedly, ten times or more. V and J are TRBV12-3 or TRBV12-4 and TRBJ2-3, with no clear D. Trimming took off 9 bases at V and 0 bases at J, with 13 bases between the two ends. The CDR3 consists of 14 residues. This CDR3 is CASKPGSSTDTQYF. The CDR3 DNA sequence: TGTGCCAGTAAGCCGGGCAGTAGCACAGATACGCAGTATTTT.

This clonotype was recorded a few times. The CDR3 loop reads CASSARRIQETQYF. In nucleotides, the CDR3 is TGTGCCAGCAGCGCTAGACGGATCCAAGAGACCCAGTACTTC. The J gene is TRBJ2-5, the V gene TRBV11-1; D not certain. V lost 5 bases, J lost 1 base, and 11 bases lay in between. Germline loops: CDR1 SGHAT, CDR2 FQDESV (reference sequence). The CDR3 is 14 amino acids.

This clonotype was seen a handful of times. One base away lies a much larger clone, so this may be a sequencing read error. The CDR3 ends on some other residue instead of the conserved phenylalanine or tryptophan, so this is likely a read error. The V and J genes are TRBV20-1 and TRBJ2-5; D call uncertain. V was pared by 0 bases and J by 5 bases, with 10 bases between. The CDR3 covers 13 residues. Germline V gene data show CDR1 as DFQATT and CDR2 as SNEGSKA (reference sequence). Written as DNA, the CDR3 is TGCAGTGCTAGAGACGCGCTTAGGGAGACCCAGTACCTC. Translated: CSARDALRETQYL.

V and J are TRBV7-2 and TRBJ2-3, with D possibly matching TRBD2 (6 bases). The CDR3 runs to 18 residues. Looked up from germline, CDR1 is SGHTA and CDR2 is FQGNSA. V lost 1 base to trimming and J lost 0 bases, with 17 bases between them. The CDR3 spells CASSLEGSGYLSTDTQYF. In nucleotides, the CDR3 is TGTGCCAGCAGCTTAGAGGGGAGCGGGTACCTTAGCACAGATACGCAGTATTTT. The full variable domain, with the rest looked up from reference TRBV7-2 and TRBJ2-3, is GAGVSQSPSNKVTEKGKDVELRCDPISGHTALYWYRQSLGQGLEFLIYFQGNSAPDKSGLPSDRFSAERTGGSVSTLTIQRTQQEDSAVYLCASSLEGSGYLSTDTQYFGPGTRLTVL.

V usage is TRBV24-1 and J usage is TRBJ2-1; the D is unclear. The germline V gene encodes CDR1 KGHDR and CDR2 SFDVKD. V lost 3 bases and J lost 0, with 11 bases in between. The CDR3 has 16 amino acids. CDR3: CATSDHTPSSYNEQFF. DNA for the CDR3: TGTGCCACCAGTGATCATACACCAAGCTCCTACAATGAGCAGTTCTTC.

The CDR3 nucleotides are TGTGCCAGCAGCTTAGAGCCTAGCGGGACCTACAATGAGCAGTTCTTC. Its protein product is CASSLEPSGTYNEQFF. The genes are TRBV5-6 and TRBJ2-1, with 9 bases lining up with TRBD2. Germline V gene sequence: CDR1 SGHDT, CDR2 YYEEEE. CDR3 size: 16 residues. V gave up 2 bases and J gave up 2 bases; unmatched junction bases: 5. Based on the CDR3 plus reference TRBV5-6 and TRBJ2-1, the full variable domain is DAGVTQSPTHLIKTRGQQVTLRCSPKSGHDTVSWYQQALGQGPQFIFQYYEEEERQRGNFPDRFSGHQFPNYSSELNVNALLLGDSALYLCASSLEPSGTYNEQFFGPGTRLTVL.

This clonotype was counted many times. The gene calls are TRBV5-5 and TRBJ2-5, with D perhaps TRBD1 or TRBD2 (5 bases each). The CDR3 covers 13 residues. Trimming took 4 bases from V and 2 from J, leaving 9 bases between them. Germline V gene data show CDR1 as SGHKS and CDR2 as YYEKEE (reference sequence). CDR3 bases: TGTGCCAGCAGCCCCGGGACGCAAGAGACCCAGTACTTC. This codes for CASSPGTQETQYF.

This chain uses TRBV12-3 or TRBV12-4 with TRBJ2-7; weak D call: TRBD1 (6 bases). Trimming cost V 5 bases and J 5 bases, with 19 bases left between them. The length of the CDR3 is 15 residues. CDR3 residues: CASSAYTGKVNEQYF. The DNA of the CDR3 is TGTGCCAGCAGTGCCTACACAGGGAAGGTCAACGAGCAGTACTTC.

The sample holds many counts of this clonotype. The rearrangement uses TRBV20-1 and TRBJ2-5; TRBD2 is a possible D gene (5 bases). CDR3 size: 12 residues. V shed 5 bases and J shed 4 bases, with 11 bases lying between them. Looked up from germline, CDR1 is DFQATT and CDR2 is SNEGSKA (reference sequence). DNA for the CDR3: TGCAGTGCTCTACTAGGACGAGAGACCCAGTACTTC. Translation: CSALLGRETQYF.

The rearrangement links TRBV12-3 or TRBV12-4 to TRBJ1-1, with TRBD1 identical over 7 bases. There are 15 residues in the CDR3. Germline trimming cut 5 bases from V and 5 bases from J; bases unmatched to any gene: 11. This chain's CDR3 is CASSEKQGRKTEAFF. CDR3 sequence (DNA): TGTGCCAGCAGTGAAAAACAGGGGAGGAAAACTGAAGCTTTCTTT.

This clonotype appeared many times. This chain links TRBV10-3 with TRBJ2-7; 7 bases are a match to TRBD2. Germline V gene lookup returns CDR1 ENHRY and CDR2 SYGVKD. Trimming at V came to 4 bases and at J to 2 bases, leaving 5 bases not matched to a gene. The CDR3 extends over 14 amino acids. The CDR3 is CAISGPSGAYEQYF. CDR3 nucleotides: TGTGCCATCAGTGGACCTAGCGGAGCCTACGAGCAGTACTTC.

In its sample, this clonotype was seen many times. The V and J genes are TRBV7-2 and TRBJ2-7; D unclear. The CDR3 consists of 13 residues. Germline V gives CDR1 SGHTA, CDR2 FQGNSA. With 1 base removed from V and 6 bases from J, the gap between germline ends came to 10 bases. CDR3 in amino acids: CASSLGLGREQYF. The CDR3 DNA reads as TGTGCCAGCAGCTTAGGTTTAGGTCGCGAGCAGTACTTC.

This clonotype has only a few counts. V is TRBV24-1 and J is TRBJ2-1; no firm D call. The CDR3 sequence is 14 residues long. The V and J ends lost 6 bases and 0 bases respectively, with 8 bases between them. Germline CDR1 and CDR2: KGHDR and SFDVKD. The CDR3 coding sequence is TGTGCCACCAGTTTGCCAGGCTCCTACAATGAGCAGTTCTTC. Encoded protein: CATSLPGSYNEQFF.

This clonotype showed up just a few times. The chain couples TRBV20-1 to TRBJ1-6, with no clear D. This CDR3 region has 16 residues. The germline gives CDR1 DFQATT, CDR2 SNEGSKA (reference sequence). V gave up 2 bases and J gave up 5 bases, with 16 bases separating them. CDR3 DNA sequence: TGCAGTGCTAGACCCCCGAATTTAGACGATAATTCACCCCTCCACTTT. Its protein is CSARPPNLDDNSPLHF.

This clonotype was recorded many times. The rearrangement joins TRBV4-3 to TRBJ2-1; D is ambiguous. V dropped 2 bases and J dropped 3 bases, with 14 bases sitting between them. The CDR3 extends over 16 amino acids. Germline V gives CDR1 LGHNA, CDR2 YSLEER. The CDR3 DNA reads TGCGCCAGCAGCCAAAAGGGTATGAACAACTACAATGAGCAGTTCTTC. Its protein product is CASSQKGMNNYNEQFF.

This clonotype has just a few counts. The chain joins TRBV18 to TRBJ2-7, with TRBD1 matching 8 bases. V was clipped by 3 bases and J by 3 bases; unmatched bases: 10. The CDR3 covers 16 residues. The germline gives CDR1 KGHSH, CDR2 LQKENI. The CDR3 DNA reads TGTGCCAGCTCACCGACGACCGGACAGGGCAACTACGAGCAGTACTTC. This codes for CASSPTTGQGNYEQYF.

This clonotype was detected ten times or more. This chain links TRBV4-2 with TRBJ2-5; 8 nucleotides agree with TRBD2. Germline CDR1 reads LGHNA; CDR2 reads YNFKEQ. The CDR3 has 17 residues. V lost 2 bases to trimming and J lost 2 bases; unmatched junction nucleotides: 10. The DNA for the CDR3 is TGTGCCAGCAGCCAATTACCCGGGACTAGGGGGCAAGAGACCCAGTACTTC. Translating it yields CASSQLPGTRGQETQYF.

The CDR3 DNA sequence: TGCGCCAGCAGCGGGGAACTAGCGGGGGGCTCCTACGAGCAGTACTTC. This translates into CASSGELAGGSYEQYF. This chain joins TRBV5-1 and TRBJ2-7; 12 bases map to TRBD2. Losses at the gene ends were 4 bases for V and 0 bases for J; bases not matched to a gene: 5. The CDR3 contains 16 residues. CDR1 and CDR2 from the germline V gene are SGHRS and YFSETQ.

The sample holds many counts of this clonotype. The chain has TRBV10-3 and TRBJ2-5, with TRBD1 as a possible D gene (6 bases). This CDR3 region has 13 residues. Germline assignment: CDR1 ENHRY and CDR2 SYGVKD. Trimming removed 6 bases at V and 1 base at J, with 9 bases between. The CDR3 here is CAIRAGVQETQYF. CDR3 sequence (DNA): TGTGCCATCAGAGCAGGGGTCCAAGAGACCCAGTACTTC.

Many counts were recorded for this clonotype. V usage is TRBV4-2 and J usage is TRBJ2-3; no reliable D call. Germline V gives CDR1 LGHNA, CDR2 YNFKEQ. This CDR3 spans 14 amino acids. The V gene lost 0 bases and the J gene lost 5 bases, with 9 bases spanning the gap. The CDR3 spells CASSQEVSLDTQYF. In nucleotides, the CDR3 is TGTGCCAGCAGCCAAGAAGTTTCGTTAGATACGCAGTATTTT.

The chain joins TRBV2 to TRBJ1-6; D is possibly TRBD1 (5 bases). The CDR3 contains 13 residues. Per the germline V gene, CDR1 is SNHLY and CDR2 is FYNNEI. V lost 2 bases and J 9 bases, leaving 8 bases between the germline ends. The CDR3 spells CASSESQGSPLHF. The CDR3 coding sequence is TGTGCCAGCAGTGAATCTCAGGGTTCACCCCTCCACTTT.

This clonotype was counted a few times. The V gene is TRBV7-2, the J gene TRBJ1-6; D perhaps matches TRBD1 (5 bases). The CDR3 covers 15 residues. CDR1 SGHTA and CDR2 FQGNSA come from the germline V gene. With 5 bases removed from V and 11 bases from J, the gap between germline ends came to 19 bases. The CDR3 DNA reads TGTGCCAGCAGCCCGCCCCAGGCAGGGCGGACACCCCTCCACTTT. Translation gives CASSPPQAGRTPLHF.

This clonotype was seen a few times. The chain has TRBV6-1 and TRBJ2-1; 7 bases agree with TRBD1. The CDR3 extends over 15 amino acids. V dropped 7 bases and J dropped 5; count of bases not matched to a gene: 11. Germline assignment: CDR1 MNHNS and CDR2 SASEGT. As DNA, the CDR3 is TGTGCCAGCATTCGAACAGGGGTAGGAAACAATGAGCAGTTCTTC. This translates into CASIRTGVGNNEQFF.

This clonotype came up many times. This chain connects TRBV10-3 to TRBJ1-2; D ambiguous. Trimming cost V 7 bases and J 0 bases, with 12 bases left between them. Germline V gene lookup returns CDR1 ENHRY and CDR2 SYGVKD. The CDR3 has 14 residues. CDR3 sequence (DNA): TGTGCCATCACCGCTGGCGCCTCTAACTATGGCTACACCTTC. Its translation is CAITAGASNYGYTF.

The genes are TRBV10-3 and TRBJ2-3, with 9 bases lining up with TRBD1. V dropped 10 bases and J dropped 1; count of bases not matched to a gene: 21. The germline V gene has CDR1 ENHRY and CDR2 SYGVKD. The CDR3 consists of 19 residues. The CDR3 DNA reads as TGTGCCAGTCGGCCGGGACAGGGTATAAGTAAGGGGGGCACAGATACGCAGTATTTT. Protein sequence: CASRPGQGISKGGTDTQYF.

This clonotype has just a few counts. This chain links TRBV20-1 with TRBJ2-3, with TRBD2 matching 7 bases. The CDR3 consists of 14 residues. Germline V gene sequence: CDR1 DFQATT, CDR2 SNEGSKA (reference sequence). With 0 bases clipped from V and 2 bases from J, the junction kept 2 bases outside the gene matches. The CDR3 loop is CSAREREYTDTQYF. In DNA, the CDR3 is TGCAGTGCTAGAGAGCGGGAGTACACAGATACGCAGTATTTT.